What follows are 2 T cell receptor beta chains derived from one specimen sequenced in a study of immune evolution from preneoplasia to lung adenocarcinoma. Some clones are missing from TCRdb's copy, which holds only in-frame ones; the method was immunoSEQ multiplex PCR. The sample lists 6,500 to 9,500 clones; approximately 77% were seen once. The material sequenced was FFPE lung adenocarcinoma in situ tissue. Every receptor here comes from a donor aged 70 or over with lung adenocarcinoma. Some clones in this sample may be carry-over from other donors' samples.

CDR3 in DNA: TGTGCCAGCTCACCACTGCCGGGGGGTGACAATGAGCAGTTCTTC. Protein product: CASSPLPGGDNEQFF. The rearrangement joins TRBV18 to TRBJ2-1; 7 bases match TRBD2. V dropped 1 base and J dropped 5; count of bases not matched to a gene: 5. The CDR3 contains 15 residues. From germline, CDR1 is KGHSH and CDR2 LQKENI. Combining the CDR3 with reference TRBV18 and TRBJ2-1 gives the whole variable domain NAGVMQNPRHLVRRRGQEARLRCSPMKGHSHVYWYRQLPEEGLKFMVYLQKENIIDESGMPKERFSAEFPKEGPSILRIQQVVRGDSAAYFCASSPLPGGDNEQFFGPGTRLTVL.

This chain joins TRBV7-8 and TRBJ1-1; 11 nucleotides line up with TRBD1. The trim removed 2 bases at V and 8 bases at J, leaving 4 bases unmatched. Germline assignment: CDR1 SGHVS and CDR2 FQNEAQ. This CDR3 comprises 14 residues. CDR3 coding DNA: TGTGCCAGCAGCTTATGGACAGGGGGCGCGGAAGCTTTCTTT. Its protein product is CASSLWTGGAEAFF. Complete variable domain (other parts from reference TRBV7-8 and TRBJ1-1): GAGVSQSPRYKVAKRGQDVALRCDPISGHVSLFWYQQALGQGPEFLTYFQNEAQLDKSGLPSDRFFAERPEGSVSTLKIQRTQQEDSAVYLCASSLWTGGAEAFFGQGTRLTVV.